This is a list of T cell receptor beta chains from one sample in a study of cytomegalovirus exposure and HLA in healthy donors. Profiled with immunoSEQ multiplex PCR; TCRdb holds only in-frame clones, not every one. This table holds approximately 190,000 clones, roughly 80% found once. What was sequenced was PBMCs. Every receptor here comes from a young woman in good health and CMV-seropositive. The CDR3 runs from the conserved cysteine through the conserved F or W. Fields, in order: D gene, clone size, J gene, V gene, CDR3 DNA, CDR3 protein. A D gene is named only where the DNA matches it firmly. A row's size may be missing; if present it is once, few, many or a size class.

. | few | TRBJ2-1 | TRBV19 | TGTGCCAGTAGTCGGGACTCCTCTAGGAATGAGCAGTTCTTC | CASSRDSSRNEQFF
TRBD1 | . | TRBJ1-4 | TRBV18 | TGTGCCAGCTCACCGACCGGTGGGGACAGTGAGGGGAAACTGTTTTTT | CASSPTGGDSEGKLFF
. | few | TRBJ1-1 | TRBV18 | TGTGCCAGCTCACCACTACAGGGCCCTAACACTGAAGCTTTCTTT | CASSPLQGPNTEAFF
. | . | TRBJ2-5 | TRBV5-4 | TGTGCCAGCAGCGGCCGACGAGGTGACTTAAAAGAGACCCAGTACTTC | CASSGRRGDLKETQYF
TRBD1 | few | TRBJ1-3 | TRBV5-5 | TGTGCCAGCAGCTTCAGACAGGGAGACACCATATATTTT | CASSFRQGDTIYF
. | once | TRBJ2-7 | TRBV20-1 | TGCAGTGCCCAACAGGGATACGAGCAGTACTTC | CSAQQGYEQYF
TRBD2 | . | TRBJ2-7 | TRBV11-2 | TGTGCCAGCAGCCTAGGGACTAGTGAAAGCGAGCAGTACTTC | CASSLGTSESEQYF
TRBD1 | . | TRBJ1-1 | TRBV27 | TGTGCCAGCAGTTGGACAGGGATGAACACTGAAGCTTTCTTT | CASSWTGMNTEAFF
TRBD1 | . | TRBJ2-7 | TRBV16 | TGTGCCAGCAGCCAGGGACAGGGCGGCTACGAGCAGTACTTC | CASSQGQGGYEQYF
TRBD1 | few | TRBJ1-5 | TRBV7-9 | TGTGCCAGCAAGGGGACAGGGGCTAATCAGCCCCAGCATTTT | CASKGTGANQPQHF
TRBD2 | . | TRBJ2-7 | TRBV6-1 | TGTGCCAGCACCGCTAGCGGGAGCCTCTACGAGCAGTACTTC | CASTASGSLYEQYF
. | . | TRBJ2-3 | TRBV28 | TGTGCCAGCAGCCAGGGTGCGCAGTATTTT | CASSQGAQYF
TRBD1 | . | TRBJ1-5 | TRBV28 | TGTGCCAGCAGTTTAGGGACAGTGGGCAATCAGCCCCAGCATTTT | CASSLGTVGNQPQHF
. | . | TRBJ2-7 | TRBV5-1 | TGCGCCAGCAGCCCCGGCCCGGAGAGGAACGAGCAGTACTTC | CASSPGPERNEQYF
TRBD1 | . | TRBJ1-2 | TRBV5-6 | TGTGCCAGCAGCTGGGGACAGACAACCCATTATGGCTACACCTTC | CASSWGQTTHYGYTF
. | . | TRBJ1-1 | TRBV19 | TGTGCCAGTAGCATGGGAGCCGAGAACACTGAAGCTTTCTTT | CASSMGAENTEAFF